These 29 T cell receptor beta chains came from one sample sequenced in a study of sequential checkpoint blockade in melanoma. Data came from immunoSEQ multiplex PCR; TCRdb stores just in-frame clones and leaves some out. Among about 20,000 clones listed, 55% to 80% were seen once. The sample's treatment: randomized to nivolumab then ipilimumab (arm A) or the reverse (arm B). The material was CD8+ T cells sorted from blood (inferred from file names), obtained from a patient given nivolumab and ipilimumab in sequence. These receptors came from a human donor with melanoma.

The V gene is TRBV7-9, the J gene TRBJ2-7; TRBD1 matches at 9 bases. Germline CDR1 and CDR2: SEHNR and FQNEAQ (reference sequence). The CDR3 has 16 residues. The V segment lost 1 base and the J segment 3 bases; nucleotides outside the gene matches: 7. The CDR3 sequence is CASSLDPGTGLYEQYF. CDR3 DNA: TGTGCCAGCAGCTTAGACCCCGGGACAGGGCTCTACGAGCAGTACTTC.

CDR3 nucleotides: TGTGCCAGCAGGACAGCAAGAGTGGAGGGCTACACCTTC. Translating it yields CASRTARVEGYTF. The chain links TRBV6-5 to TRBJ1-2, with a weak D call TRBD1 (5 bases). In germline, CDR1 is MNHEY, CDR2 SVGAGI. V was trimmed by 6 bases and J by 8 bases, leaving 16 bases between them. The CDR3 runs 13 residues.

This clone has just one count. This rearrangement joins TRBV27 to TRBJ1-5, with D hard to call. The V gene's germline CDR1 is MNHEY and CDR2 SMNVEV (reference sequence). V lost 1 base and J 0 bases, leaving 7 bases between the germline ends. The CDR3 extends over 15 amino acids. The chain's CDR3 is CASSLYPYSNQPQHF. Here the CDR3 DNA reads TGTGCCAGCAGTTTATATCCTTATAGCAATCAGCCCCAGCATTTT.

V and J are TRBV7-2 and TRBJ2-7; D is perhaps TRBD1 (6 bases). This CDR3 has 14 amino acids. Germline CDR1 and CDR2: SGHTA and FQGNSA. Trimming removed 5 bases from V and 6 bases from J, with 17 bases in between. This CDR3 is CASSPSIGQSEQYF. CDR3 in DNA: TGTGCCAGCAGCCCTAGCATAGGACAGTCCGAGCAGTACTTC.

The rearrangement links TRBV12-5 to TRBJ2-7; 12 bases map to TRBD2. With 3 bases clipped from V and 0 bases from J, the junction kept 6 bases outside the gene matches. Germline loops: CDR1 LGHNT, CDR2 FRNRAP. The CDR3 contains 17 residues. For the CDR3, the DNA is TGTGCTAGTGGTTTCGGACTAGCGGGGCTGAGCTCCTACGAGCAGTACTTC. This sequence encodes CASGFGLAGLSSYEQYF. The full variable domain, completed using reference TRBV12-5 and TRBJ2-7, is DARVTQTPRHKVTEMGQEVTMRCQPILGHNTVFWYRQTMMQGLELLAYFRNRAPLDDSGMPKDRFSAEMPDATLATLKIQPSEPRDSAVYFCASGFGLAGLSSYEQYFGPGTRLTVT.

The rearrangement joins TRBV11-2 to TRBJ2-7; a possible D gene is TRBD2 (6 bases). The germline gives CDR1 SGHAT, CDR2 FQNNGV. This CDR3 has 13 residues. V gave up 4 bases and J gave up 0 bases, with 7 bases separating them. The CDR3 nucleotides read TGTGCCAGCAGCTCGACTAGCTCCTACGAGCAGTACTTC. It translates to CASSSTSSYEQYF.

The genes are TRBV6-6 and TRBJ2-7; 7 bases align to TRBD1. Trimming cost V 4 bases and J 3 bases; bases outside gene matches: 12. The CDR3 runs 16 residues. Germline V gives CDR1 MNHNY, CDR2 SVGAGI (reference sequence). This chain's CDR3 is CASSSHPGGNFYEQYF. For the CDR3, the DNA is TGTGCCAGCAGTTCGCACCCAGGGGGTAACTTCTACGAGCAGTACTTC.

Notes on this clone: The junction does not match germline at one end; this may be a read error. The rearrangement joins TRBV7-7 to TRBJ2-7; 7 bases are a match to TRBD1. The CDR3 contains 13 residues. Per the germline V gene, CDR1 is SSHAT and CDR2 is FNYEAQ (reference sequence). CDR3 region: CASSLGQNYEQYF. The CDR3 DNA sequence: TGTGCTAGCAGCTTGGGACAGAACTACGAGCAGTACTTC.

The chain couples TRBV13 to TRBJ2-7; D is perhaps TRBD1 (6 bases). This CDR3 is built from 13 residues. Germline V gene lookup returns CDR1 PRHDT and CDR2 FYEKMQ (reference sequence). The germline V and J ends were trimmed by 4 bases and 4 bases, with 11 bases remaining between them. CDR3 loop: CASSSGTQYEQYF. CDR3 coding DNA: TGTGCCAGCAGCTCCGGGACACAATACGAGCAGTACTTC.

This clone appeared once. The chain employs TRBV19 and TRBJ2-1; 7 bases are a match to TRBD2. Germline V gives CDR1 LNHDA, CDR2 SQIVND (reference sequence). There are 15 residues in the CDR3. V gave up 3 bases and J gave up 4 bases; unmatched junction bases: 6. CDR3 in amino acids: CASSIASGVYNEQFF. CDR3 nucleotides: TGTGCCAGTAGTATTGCTAGCGGTGTTTACAATGAGCAGTTCTTC.

The genes are TRBV6-5 and TRBJ2-7, with TRBD1 matching over 9 bases. The junction had 6 bases not matched to a gene; V was cut back by 0 bases and J by 6 bases. This CDR3 is built from 15 residues. CDR1 is MNHEY, CDR2 SVGAGI, per germline. CDR3 DNA sequence: TGTGCCAGCAGTTACTCCGGGACAGGGTTCTCCGAGCAGTACTTC. Its protein is CASSYSGTGFSEQYF.

The chain recombines TRBV11-1 with TRBJ2-1; 7 bases are a match to TRBD2. With 6 bases clipped from V and 6 bases from J, the junction kept 17 bases outside the gene matches. The CDR3 loop spans 17 amino acids. The germline V gene encodes CDR1 SGHAT and CDR2 FQDESV (reference sequence). CDR3 protein: CASSHGLAGDGVNEQFF. For the CDR3, the DNA is TGTGCCAGCAGTCATGGGTTGGCGGGAGATGGGGTCAATGAGCAGTTCTTC.

The chain is built from TRBV4-1 and TRBJ2-1; D not resolved. The CDR3 is 14 amino acids. Per the germline V gene, CDR1 is MGHRA and CDR2 is YSYEKL. V dropped 4 bases and J dropped 0 bases, with 7 bases sitting between them. CDR3: CASSPRSSYNEQFF. CDR3 in DNA: TGCGCCAGCAGCCCCCGGAGCTCCTACAATGAGCAGTTCTTC.

CDR3 nucleotide sequence: TGTGCCAGCAGTAAGACAGGGTACGCTGAAGCTTTCTTT. Encoded protein: CASSKTGYAEAFF. The V and J genes are TRBV28 and TRBJ1-1, with 7 bases identical to TRBD1. The trim removed 5 bases at V and 6 bases at J, leaving 6 bases unmatched. The CDR3 is made up of 13 amino acids. In germline, CDR1 is MDHEN, CDR2 SYDVKM.

The chain links TRBV6-5 to TRBJ2-7, with 9 bases fitting TRBD2. CDR1 and CDR2 (germline): MNHEY, SVGAGI. This CDR3 comprises 16 residues. V lost 0 bases and J lost 6; bases outside the gene matches: 9. The CDR3 reads CASSYSVLAGTIEQYF. CDR3 in DNA: TGTGCCAGCAGTTACTCGGTTCTAGCGGGAACTATCGAGCAGTACTTC.

The chain combines TRBV19 with TRBJ2-6; TRBD2 matches at 8 bases. The V segment lost 9 bases and the J segment 4 bases; nucleotides outside the gene matches: 5. Germline V CDR1 and CDR2: LNHDA, SQIVND (reference sequence). CDR3 length: 14 amino acids. Here the CDR3 reads CASRGGAGANVLTF. The CDR3 DNA reads as TGTGCCAGCCGGGGGGGTGCCGGGGCCAACGTCCTGACTTTC.

The rearrangement links TRBV28 to TRBJ1-2; tentative D call: TRBD1 (6 bases). Deletions cut 3 bases from V and 3 bases from J, with 14 bases between. Germline values: CDR1 MDHEN, CDR2 SYDVKM. CDR3 length equals 15 residues. The CDR3 DNA is TGTGCCAGCAGTTTTCCGGCAGGGGCCCACTATGGCTACACCTTC. It yields the protein CASSFPAGAHYGYTF.

In its sample, this clone was seen a few times. The rearrangement links TRBV11-2 to TRBJ2-7, with D tentatively TRBD1 (6 bases). This CDR3 region has 15 residues. Germline loops: CDR1 SGHAT, CDR2 FQNNGV. V gave up 5 bases and J gave up 5 bases, with 19 bases separating them. As DNA, the CDR3 is TGTGCCAGCAGCCCAGGCAGGGGCGGTGTCGACGAGCAGTACTTC. Translated: CASSPGRGGVDEQYF.

This rearrangement joins TRBV7-9 to TRBJ1-4, with 7 bases lining up with TRBD1. With 1 base clipped from V and 0 bases from J, the junction kept 2 bases outside the gene matches. The CDR3 runs to 16 residues. CDR1 and CDR2 from the germline V gene are SEHNR and FQNEAQ (reference sequence). DNA of the CDR3: TGTGCCAGCAGCTTAGGACAGGGAACAACTAATGAAAAACTGTTTTTT. It encodes CASSLGQGTTNEKLFF.

Only a few counts were recorded for this clone. V is TRBV7-9 and J is TRBJ1-2; perhaps TRBD1 as D (6 bases). Per the germline V gene, CDR1 is SEHNR and CDR2 is FQNEAQ (reference sequence). V dropped 3 bases and J dropped 1 base, with 9 bases sitting between them. The CDR3 spans 14 residues. This chain's CDR3 is CASSFDRNNYGYTF. The CDR3 DNA follows: TGTGCCAGCAGCTTCGACAGGAATAACTATGGCTACACCTTC.

The chain joins TRBV6-1 to TRBJ1-2; maybe TRBD1 (5 bases). The CDR3 covers 16 residues. Per germline, CDR1 MNHNS and CDR2 SASEGT. The V end lost 3 bases, the J end lost 4 bases, and 18 bases lay between the germline ends. The CDR3 nucleotides read TGTGCCAGCAGTGAGGGTATTCTAGGGCAGGGCTATGGCTACACCTTC. Residues: CASSEGILGQGYGYTF.

The chain couples TRBV6-6 to TRBJ1-5, with 7 bases identical to TRBD1. CDR1 is MNHNY, CDR2 SVGAGI, per germline (reference sequence). Losses at the gene ends were 3 bases for V and 4 bases for J; bases not matched to a gene: 6. The CDR3 loop spans 15 amino acids. The DNA for the CDR3 is TGTGCCAGCAGTTATCGGGACAGCCATAATCAGCCCCAGCATTTT. Translated, it gives CASSYRDSHNQPQHF.

This sequence joins TRBV27 and TRBJ2-7; 11 bases map to TRBD2. The CDR3 length is 17 residues. Germline CDR1 and CDR2: MNHEY and SMNVEV (reference sequence). V lost 1 base to trimming and J lost 4 bases; unmatched junction nucleotides: 9. The CDR3 reads CASSLYRLAGSLYEQYF. CDR3 nucleotides: TGTGCCAGCAGTTTATACAGACTAGCGGGGAGTTTATACGAGCAGTACTTC.

This chain links TRBV6-5 with TRBJ2-1; 7 bases are a match to TRBD2. V lost 4 bases, J lost 7 bases, and 4 bases stayed unmatched. Germline CDR1 reads MNHEY; CDR2 reads SVGAGI. This CDR3 spans 13 amino acids. The CDR3 here is CASSFLGGNEQFF. In DNA, the CDR3 is TGTGCCAGCAGTTTTCTGGGGGGGAATGAGCAGTTCTTC.

The chain links TRBV27 to TRBJ2-7, with 8 bases lining up with TRBD2. Germline V CDR1 and CDR2: MNHEY, SMNVEV (reference sequence). V lost 0 bases and J lost 1; bases outside the gene matches: 8. CDR3 size: 17 residues. The CDR3 sequence: CASSLSLREGLSYEQYF. CDR3 coding DNA: TGTGCCAGCAGTTTATCGCTTCGGGAGGGCCTTTCCTACGAGCAGTACTTC.

The chain has TRBV5-6 and TRBJ2-5; D is perhaps TRBD1 (6 bases). The CDR3 runs to 13 residues. With 0 bases removed from V and 3 bases from J, the gap between germline ends came to 6 bases. Germline V gene sequence: CDR1 SGHDT, CDR2 YYEEEE. As DNA, the CDR3 is TGTGCCAGCAGCTTGGACAGGGAAGAGACCCAGTACTTC. Protein sequence: CASSLDREETQYF.

The chain employs TRBV29-1 and TRBJ2-2; D remains unclear. In germline, CDR1 is SQVTM, CDR2 ANQGSEA. The V gene lost 4 bases and the J gene lost 1 base, with 4 bases spanning the gap. The CDR3 is 12 amino acids. The CDR3 loop reads CSVVLNTGELFF. The DNA for the CDR3 is TGCAGCGTTGTACTGAACACCGGGGAGCTGTTTTTT.

V is TRBV6-5 and J is TRBJ2-7; 8 bases map to TRBD1. CDR3 length equals 14 residues. Unmatched junction bases numbered 7, after V lost 5 bases and J lost 4 bases. Per the germline V gene, CDR1 is MNHEY and CDR2 is SVGAGI. The CDR3 DNA follows: TGTGCCAGCAGTGAAGAGGACAGGGTTTACGAGCAGTACTTC. This translates into CASSEEDRVYEQYF.

The chain combines TRBV25-1 with TRBJ2-7; TRBD1 aligns across 8 bases. CDR1 and CDR2 (germline): MGHDK, SYGVNS. The CDR3 is 13 residues long. V dropped 8 bases and J dropped 2; count of bases not matched to a gene: 5. The CDR3 protein is CASGPDRAYEQYF. The CDR3, as DNA: TGTGCCAGCGGGCCGGACAGGGCCTACGAGCAGTACTTC.